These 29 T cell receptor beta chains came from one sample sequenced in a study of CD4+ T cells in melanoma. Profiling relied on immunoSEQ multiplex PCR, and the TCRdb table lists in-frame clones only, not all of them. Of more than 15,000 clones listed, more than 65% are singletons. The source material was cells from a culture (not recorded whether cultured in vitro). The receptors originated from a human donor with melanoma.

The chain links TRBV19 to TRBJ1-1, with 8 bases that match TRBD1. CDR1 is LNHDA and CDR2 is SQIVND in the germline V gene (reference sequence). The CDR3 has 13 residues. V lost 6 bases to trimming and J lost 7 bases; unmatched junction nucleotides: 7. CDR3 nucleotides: TGTGCCAGTAGCGACAGGGGAGGGATTGAAGCTTTCTTT. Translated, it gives CASSDRGGIEAFF.

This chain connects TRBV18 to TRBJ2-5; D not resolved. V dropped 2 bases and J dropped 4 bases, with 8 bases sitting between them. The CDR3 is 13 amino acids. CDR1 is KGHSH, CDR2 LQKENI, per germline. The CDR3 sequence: CASSPGTLETQYF. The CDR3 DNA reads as TGTGCCAGCTCACCAGGTACCTTAGAGACCCAGTACTTC. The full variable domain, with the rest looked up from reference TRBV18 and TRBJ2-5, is NAGVMQNPRHLVRRRGQEARLRCSPMKGHSHVYWYRQLPEEGLKFMVYLQKENIIDESGMPKERFSAEFPKEGPSILRIQQVVRGDSAAYFCASSPGTLETQYFGPGTRLLVL.

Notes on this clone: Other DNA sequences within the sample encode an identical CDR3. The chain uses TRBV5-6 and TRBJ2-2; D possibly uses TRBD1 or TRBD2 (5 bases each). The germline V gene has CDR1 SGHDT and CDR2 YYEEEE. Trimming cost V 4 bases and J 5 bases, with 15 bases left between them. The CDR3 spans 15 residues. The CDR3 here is CASSPGPRDTGELFF. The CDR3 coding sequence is TGTGCCAGCAGCCCGGGACCCCGGGATACCGGGGAGCTGTTTTTT.

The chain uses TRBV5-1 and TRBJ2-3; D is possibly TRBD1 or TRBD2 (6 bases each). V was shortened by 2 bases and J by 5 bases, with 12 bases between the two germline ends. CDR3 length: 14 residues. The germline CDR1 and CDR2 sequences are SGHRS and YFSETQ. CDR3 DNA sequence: TGCGCCAGCAGCTTATCGGGGGCCGAAGATACGCAGTATTTT. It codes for CASSLSGAEDTQYF.

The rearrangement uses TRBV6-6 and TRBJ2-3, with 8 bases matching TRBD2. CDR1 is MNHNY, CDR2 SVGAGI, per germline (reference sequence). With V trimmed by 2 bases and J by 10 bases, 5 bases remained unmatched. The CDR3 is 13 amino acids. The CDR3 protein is CASSYGSGGAQYF. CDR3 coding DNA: TGTGCCAGCAGTTACGGTTCCGGGGGGGCGCAGTATTTT.

The CDR3: CASQQTEDIEAFF. The CDR3 DNA is TGTGCCAGCCAACAAACGGAGGACATTGAAGCTTTCTTT. The gene calls are TRBV18 and TRBJ1-1; D perhaps matches TRBD1 (5 bases). CDR1 and CDR2 from the germline V gene are KGHSH and LQKENI. V dropped 8 bases and J dropped 7 bases, with 17 bases sitting between them. The CDR3 consists of 13 residues.

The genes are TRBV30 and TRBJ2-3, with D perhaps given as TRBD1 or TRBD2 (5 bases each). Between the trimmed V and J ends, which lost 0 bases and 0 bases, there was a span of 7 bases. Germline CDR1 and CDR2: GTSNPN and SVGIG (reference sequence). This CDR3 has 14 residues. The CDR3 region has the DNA TGTGCCTGGAGTGTATGGGGGAGCACAGATACGCAGTATTTT. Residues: CAWSVWGSTDTQYF.

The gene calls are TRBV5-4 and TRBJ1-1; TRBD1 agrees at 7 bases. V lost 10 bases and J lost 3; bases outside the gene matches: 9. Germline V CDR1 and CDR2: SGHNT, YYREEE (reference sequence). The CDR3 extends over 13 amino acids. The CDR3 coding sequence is TGTGCCGTTAAAGGGGGCTCCGACACTGAAGCTTTCTTT. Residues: CAVKGGSDTEAFF.

The CDR3 sequence: CASRTGTGRNNEQFF. The CDR3 nucleotides are TGTGCCAGCAGAACGGGGACAGGGCGGAACAATGAGCAGTTCTTC. V gene TRBV27 combines with J gene TRBJ2-1, with 9 bases fitting TRBD1. Germline V CDR1 and CDR2: MNHEY, SMNVEV (reference sequence). With 6 bases clipped from V and 5 bases from J, the junction kept 8 bases outside the gene matches. The length of the CDR3 is 15 residues.

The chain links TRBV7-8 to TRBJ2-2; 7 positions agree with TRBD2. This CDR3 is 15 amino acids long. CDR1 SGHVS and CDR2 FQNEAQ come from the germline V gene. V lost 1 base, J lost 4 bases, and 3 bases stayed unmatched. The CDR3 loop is CASSLGSGGTGELFF. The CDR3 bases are TGTGCCAGCAGCTTAGGCTCGGGGGGCACCGGGGAGCTGTTTTTT.

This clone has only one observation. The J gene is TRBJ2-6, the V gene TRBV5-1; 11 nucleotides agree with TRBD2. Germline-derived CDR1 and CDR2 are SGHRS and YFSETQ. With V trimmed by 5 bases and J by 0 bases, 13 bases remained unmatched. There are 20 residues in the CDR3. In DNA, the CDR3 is TGCGCCAGCAGTCGGACCCCGCTAGCGGGGGGTTTCTCTGGGGCCAACGTCCTGACTTTC. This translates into CASSRTPLAGGFSGANVLTF.

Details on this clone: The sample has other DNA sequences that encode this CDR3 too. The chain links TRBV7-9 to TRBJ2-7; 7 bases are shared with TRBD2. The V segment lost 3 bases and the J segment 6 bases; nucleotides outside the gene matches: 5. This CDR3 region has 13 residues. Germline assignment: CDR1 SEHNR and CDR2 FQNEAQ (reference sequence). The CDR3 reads CASSLGGRVEQYF. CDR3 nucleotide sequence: TGTGCCAGCAGCTTGGGGGGGAGGGTCGAGCAGTACTTC.

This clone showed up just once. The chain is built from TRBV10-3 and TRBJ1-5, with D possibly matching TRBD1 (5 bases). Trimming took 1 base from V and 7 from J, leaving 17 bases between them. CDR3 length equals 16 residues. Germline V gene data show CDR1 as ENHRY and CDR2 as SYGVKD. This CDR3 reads CAISEWGNSGGQPQHF. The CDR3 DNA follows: TGTGCCATCAGTGAGTGGGGGAACTCTGGTGGGCAGCCCCAGCATTTT.

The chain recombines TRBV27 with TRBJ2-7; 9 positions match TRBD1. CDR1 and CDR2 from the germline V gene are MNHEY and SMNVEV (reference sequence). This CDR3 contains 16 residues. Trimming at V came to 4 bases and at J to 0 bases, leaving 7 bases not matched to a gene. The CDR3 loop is CASSSIGTGHSYEQYF. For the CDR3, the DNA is TGTGCCAGCAGTTCCATCGGGACAGGGCACTCCTACGAGCAGTACTTC.

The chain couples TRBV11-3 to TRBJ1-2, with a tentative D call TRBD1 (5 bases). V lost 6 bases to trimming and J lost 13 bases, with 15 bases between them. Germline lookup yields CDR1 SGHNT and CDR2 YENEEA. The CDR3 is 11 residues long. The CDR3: CASRGRGAITF. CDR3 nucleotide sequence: TGTGCCAGCAGAGGCCGAGGGGCAATCACCTTC.

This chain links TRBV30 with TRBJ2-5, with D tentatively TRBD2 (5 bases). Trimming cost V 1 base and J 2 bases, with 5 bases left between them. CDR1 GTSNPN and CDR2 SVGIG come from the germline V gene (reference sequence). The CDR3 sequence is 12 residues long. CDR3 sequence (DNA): TGTGCCTGGAGTGGACTACAAGAGACCCAGTACTTC. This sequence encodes CAWSGLQETQYF.

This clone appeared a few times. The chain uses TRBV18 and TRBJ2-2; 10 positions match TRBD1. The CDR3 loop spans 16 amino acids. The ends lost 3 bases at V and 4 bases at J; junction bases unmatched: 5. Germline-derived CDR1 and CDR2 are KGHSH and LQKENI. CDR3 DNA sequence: TGTGCCAGCTCACCCCTCGGACAGGGGGGCACCGGGGAGCTGTTTTTT. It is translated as CASSPLGQGGTGELFF.

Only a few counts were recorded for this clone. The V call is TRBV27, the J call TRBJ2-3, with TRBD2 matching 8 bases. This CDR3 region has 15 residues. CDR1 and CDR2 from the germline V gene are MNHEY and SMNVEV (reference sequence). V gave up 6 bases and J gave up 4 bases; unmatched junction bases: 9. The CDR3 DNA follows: TGTGCCAGCAGCCCCGTGCGAGCGGGGGCAGATACGCAGTATTTT. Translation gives CASSPVRAGADTQYF.

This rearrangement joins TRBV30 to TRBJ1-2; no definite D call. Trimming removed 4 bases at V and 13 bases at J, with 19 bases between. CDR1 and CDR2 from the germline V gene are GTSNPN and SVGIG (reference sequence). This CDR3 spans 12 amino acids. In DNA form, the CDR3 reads TGTGCCTGGACGGGCTTCCTGGACCGTGCCACCTTC. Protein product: CAWTGFLDRATF.

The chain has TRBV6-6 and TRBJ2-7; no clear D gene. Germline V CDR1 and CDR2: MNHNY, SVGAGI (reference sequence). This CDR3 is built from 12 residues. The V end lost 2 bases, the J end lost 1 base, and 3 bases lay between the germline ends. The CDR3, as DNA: TGTGCCAGCAGTTACACATCCTACGAGCAGTACTTC. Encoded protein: CASSYTSYEQYF.

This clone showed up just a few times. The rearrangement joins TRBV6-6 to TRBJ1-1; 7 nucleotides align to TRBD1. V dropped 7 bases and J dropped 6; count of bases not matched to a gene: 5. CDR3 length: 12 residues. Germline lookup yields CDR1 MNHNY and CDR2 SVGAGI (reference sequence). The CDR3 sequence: CASTRGTAEAFF. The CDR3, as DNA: TGTGCCAGCACCAGGGGGACGGCTGAAGCTTTCTTT.

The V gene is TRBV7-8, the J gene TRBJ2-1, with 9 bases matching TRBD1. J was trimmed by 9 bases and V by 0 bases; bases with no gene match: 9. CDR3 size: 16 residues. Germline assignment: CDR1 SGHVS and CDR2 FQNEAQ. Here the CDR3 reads CASSLAPGTGFGEQFF. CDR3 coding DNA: TGTGCCAGCAGCTTAGCTCCCGGGACAGGGTTTGGTGAGCAGTTCTTC.

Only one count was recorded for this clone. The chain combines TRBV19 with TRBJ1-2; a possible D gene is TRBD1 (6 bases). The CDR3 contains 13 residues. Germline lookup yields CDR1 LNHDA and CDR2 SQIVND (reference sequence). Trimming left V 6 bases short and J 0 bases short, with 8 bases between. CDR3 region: CASSWTANYGYTF. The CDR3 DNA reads TGTGCCAGTAGCTGGACAGCTAACTATGGCTACACCTTC.

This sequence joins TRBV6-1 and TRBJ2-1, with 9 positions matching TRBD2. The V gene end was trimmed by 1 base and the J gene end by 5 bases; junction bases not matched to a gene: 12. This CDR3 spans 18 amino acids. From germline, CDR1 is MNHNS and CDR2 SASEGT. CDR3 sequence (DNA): TGTGCCAGCAGTGAAGAATCTAAGCTAGCGGGGCAGAACAATGAGCAGTTCTTC. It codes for CASSEESKLAGQNNEQFF.

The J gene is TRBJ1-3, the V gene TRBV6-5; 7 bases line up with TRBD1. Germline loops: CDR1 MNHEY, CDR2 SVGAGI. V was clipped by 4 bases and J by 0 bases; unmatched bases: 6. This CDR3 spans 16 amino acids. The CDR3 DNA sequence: TGTGCCAGCAGTTCCGGGACAGTGTACTCTGGAAACACCATATATTTT. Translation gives CASSSGTVYSGNTIYF.

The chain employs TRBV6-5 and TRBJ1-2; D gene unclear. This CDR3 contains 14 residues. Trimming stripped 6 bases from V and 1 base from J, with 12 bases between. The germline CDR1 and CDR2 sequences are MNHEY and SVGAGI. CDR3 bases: TGTGCCAGCAGGGCGCCTGGGGATAACTATGGCTACACCTTC. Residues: CASRAPGDNYGYTF.

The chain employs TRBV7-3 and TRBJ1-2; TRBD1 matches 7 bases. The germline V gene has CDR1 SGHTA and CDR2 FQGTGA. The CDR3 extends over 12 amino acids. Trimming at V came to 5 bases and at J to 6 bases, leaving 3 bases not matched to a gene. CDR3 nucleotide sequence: TGTGCCAGCAGCCTGACAGGGCATGGCTACACCTTC. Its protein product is CASSLTGHGYTF.

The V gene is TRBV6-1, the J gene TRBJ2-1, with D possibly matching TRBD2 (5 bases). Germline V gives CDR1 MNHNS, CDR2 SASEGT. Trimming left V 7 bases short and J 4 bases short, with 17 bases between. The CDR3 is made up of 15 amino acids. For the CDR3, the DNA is TGTGCCAGCAAGCCACCTTTCGGGGTTTACAATGAGCAGTTCTTC. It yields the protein CASKPPFGVYNEQFF.

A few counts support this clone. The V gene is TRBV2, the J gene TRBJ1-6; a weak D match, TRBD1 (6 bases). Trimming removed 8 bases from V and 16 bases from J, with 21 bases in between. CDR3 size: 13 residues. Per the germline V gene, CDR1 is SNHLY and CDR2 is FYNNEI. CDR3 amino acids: CASSQGTPPGLHF. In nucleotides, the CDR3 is TGTGCCAGCTCTCAGGGGACTCCCCCGGGGCTCCACTTT.